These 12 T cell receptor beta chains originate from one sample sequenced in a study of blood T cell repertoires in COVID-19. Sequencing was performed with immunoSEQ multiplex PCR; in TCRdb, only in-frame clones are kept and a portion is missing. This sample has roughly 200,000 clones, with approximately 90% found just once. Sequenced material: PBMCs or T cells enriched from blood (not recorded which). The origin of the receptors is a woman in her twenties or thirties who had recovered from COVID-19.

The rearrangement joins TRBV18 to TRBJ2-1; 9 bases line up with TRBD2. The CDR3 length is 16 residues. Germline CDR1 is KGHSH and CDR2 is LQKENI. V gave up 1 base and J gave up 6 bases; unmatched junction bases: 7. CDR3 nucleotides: TGTGCCAGCTCACCACGGTCTAGCGGGGCCCTCAATGAGCAGTTCTTC. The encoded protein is CASSPRSSGALNEQFF.

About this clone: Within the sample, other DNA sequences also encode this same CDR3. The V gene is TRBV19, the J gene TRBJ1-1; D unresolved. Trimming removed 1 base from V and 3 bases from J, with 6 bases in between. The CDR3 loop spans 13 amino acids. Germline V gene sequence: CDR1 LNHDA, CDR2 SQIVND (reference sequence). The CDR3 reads CASSIGRDTEAFF. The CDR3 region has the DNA TGTGCCAGTAGTATAGGACGGGACACTGAAGCTTTCTTT.

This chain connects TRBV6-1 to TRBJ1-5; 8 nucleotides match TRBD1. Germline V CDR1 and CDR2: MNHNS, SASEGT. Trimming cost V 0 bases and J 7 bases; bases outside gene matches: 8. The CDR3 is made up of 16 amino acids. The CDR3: CASSEALRTGRQPQHF. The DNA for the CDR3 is TGTGCCAGCAGTGAAGCCCTTAGGACAGGGCGGCAGCCCCAGCATTTT.

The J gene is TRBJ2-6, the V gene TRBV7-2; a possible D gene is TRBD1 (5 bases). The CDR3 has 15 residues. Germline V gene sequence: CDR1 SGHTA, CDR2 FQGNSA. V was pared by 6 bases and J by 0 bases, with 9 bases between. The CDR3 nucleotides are TGTGCCAGCAGTAGACAGCCCTCTGGGGCCAACGTCCTGACTTTC. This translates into CASSRQPSGANVLTF.

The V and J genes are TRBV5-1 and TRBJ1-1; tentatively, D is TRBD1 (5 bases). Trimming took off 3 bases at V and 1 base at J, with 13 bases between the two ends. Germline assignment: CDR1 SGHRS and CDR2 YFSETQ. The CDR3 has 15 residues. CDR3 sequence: CASSWGDSGNTEAFF. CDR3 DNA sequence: TGCGCCAGCAGCTGGGGGGATTCAGGGAACACTGAAGCTTTCTTT.

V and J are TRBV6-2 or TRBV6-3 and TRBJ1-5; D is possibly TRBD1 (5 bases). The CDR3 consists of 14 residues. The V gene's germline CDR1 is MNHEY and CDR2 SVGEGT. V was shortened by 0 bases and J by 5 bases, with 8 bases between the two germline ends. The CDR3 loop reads CASSYSPRDQPQHF. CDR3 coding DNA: TGTGCCAGCAGTTACTCCCCCAGGGATCAGCCCCAGCATTTT.

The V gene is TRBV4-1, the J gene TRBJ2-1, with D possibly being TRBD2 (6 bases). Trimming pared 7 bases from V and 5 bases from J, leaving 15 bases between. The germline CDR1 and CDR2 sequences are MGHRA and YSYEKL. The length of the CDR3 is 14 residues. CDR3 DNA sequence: TGCGCCAGCAAGTTACTAGCCAAAAACAATGAGCAGTTCTTC. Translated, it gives CASKLLAKNNEQFF.

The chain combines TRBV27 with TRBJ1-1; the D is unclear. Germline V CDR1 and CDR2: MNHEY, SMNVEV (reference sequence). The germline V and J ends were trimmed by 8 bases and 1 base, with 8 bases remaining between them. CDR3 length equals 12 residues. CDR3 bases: TGTGCCAGCGGGTGGAGGAACACTGAAGCTTTCTTT. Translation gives CASGWRNTEAFF.

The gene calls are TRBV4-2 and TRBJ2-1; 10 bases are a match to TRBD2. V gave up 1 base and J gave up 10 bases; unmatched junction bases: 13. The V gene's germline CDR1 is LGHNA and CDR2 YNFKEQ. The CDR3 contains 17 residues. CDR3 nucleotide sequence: TGTGCCAGCAGCCAAGGGGCGTGGACTAGCGGCGACGAAGAGCAGTTCTTC. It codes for CASSQGAWTSGDEEQFF.

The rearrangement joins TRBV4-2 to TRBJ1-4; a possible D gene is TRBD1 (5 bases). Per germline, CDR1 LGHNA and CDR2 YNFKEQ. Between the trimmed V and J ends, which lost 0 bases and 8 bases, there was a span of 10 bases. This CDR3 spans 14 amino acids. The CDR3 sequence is CASSQDLRGEKLFF. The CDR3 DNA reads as TGTGCCAGCAGCCAAGATCTTCGGGGGGAAAAACTGTTTTTT.

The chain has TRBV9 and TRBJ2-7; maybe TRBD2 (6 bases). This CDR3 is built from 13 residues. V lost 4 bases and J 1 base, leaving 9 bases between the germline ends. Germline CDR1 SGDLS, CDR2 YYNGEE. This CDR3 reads CASSPGLSYEQYF. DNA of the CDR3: TGTGCCAGCAGCCCTGGACTATCCTACGAGCAGTACTTC.

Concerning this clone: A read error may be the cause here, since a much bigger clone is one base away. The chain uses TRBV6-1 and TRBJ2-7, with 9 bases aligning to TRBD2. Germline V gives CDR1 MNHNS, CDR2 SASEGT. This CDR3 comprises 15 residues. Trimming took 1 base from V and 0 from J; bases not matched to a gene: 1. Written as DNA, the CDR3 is TGTGCCAGCAGTGAAGGGACTAGCGTCTCCTACGAGCAGTACTTC. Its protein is CASSEGTSVSYEQYF.